This TCR beta chain emerged from a study of shared clonotypes between healthy human individuals (TCRdb year 2020). Context from the whole study: A couple of women and a few men aged 18 to 49 years were included in the cohort. The study deeply sequenced blood TCR repertoires of roughly five healthy adults to estimate repertoire size and the extent of clonotype sharing between individuals. Each donor's leukapheresis produced roughly between roughly 0.9 and 9 billion PBMCs. For each donor, CD4 naive and CD4 memory were each run on three plates, CD8 naive on two plates, and CD8 memory on one plate. To increase sequencing depth and limit assay-specific biases, TCR repertoire library preparation and sequencing were carried out by different laboratories using diverse techniques. General findings and caveats noted by the study authors: Compared with non-shared clonotypes, the clonotypes found in all four sorted-subset donors had higher generation probabilities. Estimated clonotype richness was generally larger for naive than for memory subsets. Because the study included a small number of donors, the genetic and exposure-history diversity represented was limited. Sampling was restricted to blood, and TCR repertoires in tissues likely differ from the TCR repertoires found in blood. Across four donors, 4.5% to 6.5% of naive CD4, around 3.3% of naive CD8, 2.3% of memory CD4, and 0.4% of memory CD8 clonotypes were shared. Even with the large sequencing depth, rarefaction of the sorted-subset datasets indicated that sequencing was incomplete. Pairwise subsampling led to the expectation that sequencing depth would affect the degree of clonotype sharing among donors.

About this clone itself: Its antigen specificity is not known. No much larger clone exists at a distance of one base, and base qualities are not known.

For CDR1 and CDR2, the germline V gene (reference sequence) lists SEHNR and FQNEAQ. V sheds 1 base and J sheds 2 bases, leaving 9 bases between their ends. Spanning cysteine to phenylalanine, the CDR3 consists of 14 amino acids. Only the CDR3 region is kept as DNA, spanning 42 bases read in frame from base 1. Using the deep immunoSEQ assay, multiplex PCR amplified TCR CDR3 regions from genomic DNA. Extracted genomic DNA from each cell subset was distributed evenly across all wells of several immunoSEQ 96-well plates, and each plate was treated as a replicate. For sorted subsets, around 200 ng genomic DNA, equal to 30,000 to 35,000 T cell genomes, was loaded into each replicate PCR. Purified libraries were quantified with a Qubit 3.0 fluorometer, sized on a Bioanalyzer 2100, and re-quantified with the KAPA Library Quantification kit. A separate single-read 150-cycle Illumina NextSeq 550 flow cell was used to sequence each immunoSEQ 96-well plate. Under the source paper's analysis protocol: Because the immunoSEQ output included only junctional sequences and no quality scores, the filtering could not be the same as the filtering used for full-length reads. Sequences were annotated with PyIR, a Python wrapper for IgBLAST v1.9, and V/J genes and CDR3 were assigned using IMGT germline references. Reads were removed for weak V/J assignments (E-value above 1e-6), missing CDR3, stop codons, out-of-frame junctions, or ambiguous translated residues. V3J clonotypes were defined by identical inferred V gene, J gene, and CDR3 amino acid sequence. The percentage overlap between two repertoires was calculated by dividing the number of shared unique clonotypes by the size of the smaller repertoire. Richness of each repertoire was evaluated using RTK rarefaction, the Chao1 estimator, and Recon v2.1 estimates of unobserved clonotypes. OLGA was used to compute generation probabilities for all TCRbeta clonotypes that the gDNA method yielded from four donors. TCRdb took this table from immuneACCESS and kept in-frame rearrangements with V and J called. Such tables lack part of the clones; where checked against another copy, unresolved V genes explain under half of the gap, and the rest is unexplained. That table gives V, J and clone size, and the DNA gave D and trimming. Within this sample are about 1.9 million clones, with approximately 92% of them counted one time only. Together, the top ten hold around 1.7% of the sample.

For the CD8 naive samples, CD45RO-negative cells were positively selected for CCR7, yielding a CD45RA+CCR7+ population from which TemRA cells were excluded. The donors were healthy, HIV-negative adults with no recently reported acute infections or vaccinations. Only Caucasian adults living in Nashville, Tennessee, USA were represented among the donors. After blood collection by leukapheresis, PBMCs were isolated using Ficoll-Histopaque density gradient centrifugation and then cryopreserved in the vapor phase of liquid nitrogen. Purity and quantity of every magnetically sorted T cell population were checked by analytical flow cytometry. Genomic DNA was isolated from every sorted fraction and measured by UV absorbance on a Nanodrop 2000c.

This sequence was found in a young man in good health. Some clones in this sample may be carry-over from other donors' samples. What was sequenced was naive CD8+ T cells from PBMCs. The sample's cell subset or site label is to be understood as: CD45RA+CCR7+. The chain joins TRBV7-9 to TRBJ2-7; a tentative D call is TRBD1 (6 bases match). The CDR3 here reads CASSLGQVAYEQYF. The DNA sequence is TGTGCCAGCAGCTTAGGACAGGTCGCCTACGAGCAGTACTTC.